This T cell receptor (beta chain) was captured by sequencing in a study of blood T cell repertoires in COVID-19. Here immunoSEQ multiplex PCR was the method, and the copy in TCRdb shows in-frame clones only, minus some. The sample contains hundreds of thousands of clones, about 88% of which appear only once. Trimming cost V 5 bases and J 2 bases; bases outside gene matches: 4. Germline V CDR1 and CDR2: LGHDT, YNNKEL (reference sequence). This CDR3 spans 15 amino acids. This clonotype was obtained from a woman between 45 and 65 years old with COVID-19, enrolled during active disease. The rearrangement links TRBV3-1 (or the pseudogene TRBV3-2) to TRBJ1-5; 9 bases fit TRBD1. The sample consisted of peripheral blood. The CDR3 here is CASSARTGGNQPQHF. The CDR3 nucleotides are TGTGCCAGCAGCGCCCGGACAGGGGGCAATCAGCCCCAGCATTTT.